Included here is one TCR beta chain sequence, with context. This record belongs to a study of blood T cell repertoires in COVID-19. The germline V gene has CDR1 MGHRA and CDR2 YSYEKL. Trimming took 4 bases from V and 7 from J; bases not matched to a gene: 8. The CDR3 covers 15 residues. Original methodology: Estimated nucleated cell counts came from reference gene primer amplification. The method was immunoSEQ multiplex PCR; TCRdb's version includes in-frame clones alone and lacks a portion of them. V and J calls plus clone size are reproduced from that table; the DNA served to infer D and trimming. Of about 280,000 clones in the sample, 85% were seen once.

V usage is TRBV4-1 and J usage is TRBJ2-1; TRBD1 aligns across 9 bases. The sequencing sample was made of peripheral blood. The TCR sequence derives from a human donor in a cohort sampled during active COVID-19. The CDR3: CASSLGQGGWNEQFF. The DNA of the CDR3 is TGCGCCAGCAGCCTGGGACAGGGAGGATGGAATGAGCAGTTCTTC.